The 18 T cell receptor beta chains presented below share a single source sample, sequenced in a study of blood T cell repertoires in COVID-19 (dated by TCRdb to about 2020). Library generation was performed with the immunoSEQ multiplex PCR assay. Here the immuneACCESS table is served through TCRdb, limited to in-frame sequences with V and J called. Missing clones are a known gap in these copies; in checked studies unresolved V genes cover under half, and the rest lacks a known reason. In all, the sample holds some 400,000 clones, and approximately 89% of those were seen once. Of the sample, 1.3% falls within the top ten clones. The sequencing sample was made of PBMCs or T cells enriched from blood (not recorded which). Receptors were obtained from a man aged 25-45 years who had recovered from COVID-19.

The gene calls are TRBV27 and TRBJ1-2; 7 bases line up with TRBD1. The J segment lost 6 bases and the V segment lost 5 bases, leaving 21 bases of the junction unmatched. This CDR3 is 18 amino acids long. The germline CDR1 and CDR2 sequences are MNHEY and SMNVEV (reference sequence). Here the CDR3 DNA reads TGTGCCAGCAGTCACATACAGGGGCGACACGTCCTGTCTCATGGCTACACCTTC. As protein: CASSHIQGRHVLSHGYTF.

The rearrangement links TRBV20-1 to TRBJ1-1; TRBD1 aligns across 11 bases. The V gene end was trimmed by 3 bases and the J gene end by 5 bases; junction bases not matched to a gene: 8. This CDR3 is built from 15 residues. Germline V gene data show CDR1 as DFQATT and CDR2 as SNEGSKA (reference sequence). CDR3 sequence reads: CSASDRDRGVTEAFF. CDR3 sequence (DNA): TGCAGTGCTAGTGACCGGGACAGGGGGGTTACTGAAGCTTTCTTT.

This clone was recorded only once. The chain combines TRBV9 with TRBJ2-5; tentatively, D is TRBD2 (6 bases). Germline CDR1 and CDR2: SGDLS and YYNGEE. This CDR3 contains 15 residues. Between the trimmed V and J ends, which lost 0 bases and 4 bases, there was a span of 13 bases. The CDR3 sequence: CASSVALGGRETQYF. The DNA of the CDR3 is TGTGCCAGCAGCGTAGCTTTGGGGGGTAGAGAGACCCAGTACTTC.

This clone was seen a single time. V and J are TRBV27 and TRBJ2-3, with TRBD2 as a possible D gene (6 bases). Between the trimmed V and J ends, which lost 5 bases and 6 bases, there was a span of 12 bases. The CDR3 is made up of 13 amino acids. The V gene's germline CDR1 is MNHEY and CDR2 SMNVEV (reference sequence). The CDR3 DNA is TGTGCCAGCAGTGATCCGGGGAGGGATACGCAGTATTTT. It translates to CASSDPGRDTQYF.

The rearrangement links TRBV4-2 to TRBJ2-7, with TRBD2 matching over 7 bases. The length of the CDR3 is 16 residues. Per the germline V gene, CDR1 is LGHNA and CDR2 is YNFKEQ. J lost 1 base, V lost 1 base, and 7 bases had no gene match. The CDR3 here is CASSQAGTNPSYEQYF. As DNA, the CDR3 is TGTGCCAGCAGCCAAGCCGGGACTAACCCTTCCTACGAGCAGTACTTC.

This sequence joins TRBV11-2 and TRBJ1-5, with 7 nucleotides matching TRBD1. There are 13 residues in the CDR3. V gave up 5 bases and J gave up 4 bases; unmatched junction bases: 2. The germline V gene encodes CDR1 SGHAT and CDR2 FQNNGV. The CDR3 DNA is TGTGCCAGCAGCCAGGGACAGAATCAGCCCCAGCATTTT. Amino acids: CASSQGQNQPQHF.

CDR3 in DNA: TGTGCCAGCAGCCCCCAGAACACTGAAGCTTTCTTT. Its protein is CASSPQNTEAFF. This chain joins TRBV7-9 and TRBJ1-1; D not certain. CDR3 length: 12 residues. Germline CDR1 is SEHNR and CDR2 is FQNEAQ (reference sequence). Trimming removed 5 bases at V and 1 base at J, with 5 bases between.

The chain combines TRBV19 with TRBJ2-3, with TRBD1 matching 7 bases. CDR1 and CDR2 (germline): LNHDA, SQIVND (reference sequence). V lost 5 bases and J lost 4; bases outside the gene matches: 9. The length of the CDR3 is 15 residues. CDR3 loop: CASSETGSGSDTQYF. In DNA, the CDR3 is TGTGCCAGTAGTGAGACAGGGTCGGGGTCAGATACGCAGTATTTT.

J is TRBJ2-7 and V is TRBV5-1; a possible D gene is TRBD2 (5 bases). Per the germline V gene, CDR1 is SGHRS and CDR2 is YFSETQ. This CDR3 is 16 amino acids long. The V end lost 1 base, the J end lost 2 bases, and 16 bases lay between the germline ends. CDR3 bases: TGCGCCAGCAGCTTGATCGGACTCAGCGACACCTACGAGCAGTACTTC. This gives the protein CASSLIGLSDTYEQYF.

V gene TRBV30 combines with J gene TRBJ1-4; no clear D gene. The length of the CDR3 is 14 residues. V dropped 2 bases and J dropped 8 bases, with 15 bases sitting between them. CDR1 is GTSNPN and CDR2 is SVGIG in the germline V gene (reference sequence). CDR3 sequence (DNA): TGTGCCTGGAGTCTGGGAGGGCTAAACGAAAAACTGTTTTTT. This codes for CAWSLGGLNEKLFF.

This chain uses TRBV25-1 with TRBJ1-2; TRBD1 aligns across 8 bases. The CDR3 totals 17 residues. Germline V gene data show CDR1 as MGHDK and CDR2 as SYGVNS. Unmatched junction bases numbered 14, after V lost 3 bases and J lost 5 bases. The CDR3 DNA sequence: TGTGCCAGCAGTGAGGATTACCGGGACAGGTTGGGTTATGGCTACACCTTC. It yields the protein CASSEDYRDRLGYGYTF.

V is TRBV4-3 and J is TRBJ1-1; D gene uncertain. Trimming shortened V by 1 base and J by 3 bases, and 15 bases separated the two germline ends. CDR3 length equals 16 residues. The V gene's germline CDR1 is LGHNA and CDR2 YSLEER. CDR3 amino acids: CASSQVRMRGDTEAFF. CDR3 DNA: TGCGCCAGCAGCCAAGTTCGTATGCGAGGAGACACTGAAGCTTTCTTT.

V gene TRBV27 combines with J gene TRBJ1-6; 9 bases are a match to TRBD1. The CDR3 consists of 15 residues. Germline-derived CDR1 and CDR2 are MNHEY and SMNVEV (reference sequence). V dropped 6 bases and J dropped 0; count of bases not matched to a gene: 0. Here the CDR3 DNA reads TGTGCCAGCAGGACAGGGGGCTCCTATAATTCACCCCTCCACTTT. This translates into CASRTGGSYNSPLHF.

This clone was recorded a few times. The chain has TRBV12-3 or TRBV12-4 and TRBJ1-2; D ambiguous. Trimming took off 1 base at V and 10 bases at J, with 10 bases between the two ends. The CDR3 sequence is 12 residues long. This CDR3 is CASSLGSGYYTF. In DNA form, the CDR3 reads TGTGCCAGCAGTTTAGGGTCGGGGTACTACACCTTC.

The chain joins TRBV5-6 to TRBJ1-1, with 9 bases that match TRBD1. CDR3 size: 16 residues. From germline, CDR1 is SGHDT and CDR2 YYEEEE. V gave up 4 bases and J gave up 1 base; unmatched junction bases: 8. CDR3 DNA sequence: TGTGCCAGCAGCCGCCGGGACAGGGAATGGAACACTGAAGCTTTCTTT. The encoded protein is CASSRRDREWNTEAFF.

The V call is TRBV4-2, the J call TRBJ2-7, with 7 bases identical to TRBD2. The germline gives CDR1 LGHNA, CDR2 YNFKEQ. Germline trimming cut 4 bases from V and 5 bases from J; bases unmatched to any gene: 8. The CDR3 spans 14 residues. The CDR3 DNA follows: TGTGCCAGCAGCCCCGAACCGACTAGCAACGAGCAGTACTTC. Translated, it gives CASSPEPTSNEQYF.

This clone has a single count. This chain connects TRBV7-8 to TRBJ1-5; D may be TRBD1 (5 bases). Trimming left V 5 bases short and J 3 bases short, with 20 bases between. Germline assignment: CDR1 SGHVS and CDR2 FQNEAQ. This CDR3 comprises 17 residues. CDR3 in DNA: TGTGCCAGCAGCCTCAGTCGTTTGCGGGGGAACAATCAGCCCCAGCATTTT. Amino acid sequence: CASSLSRLRGNNQPQHF.

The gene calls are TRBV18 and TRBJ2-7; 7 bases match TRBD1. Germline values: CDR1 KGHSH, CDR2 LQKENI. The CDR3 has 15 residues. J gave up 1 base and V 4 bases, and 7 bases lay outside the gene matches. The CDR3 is CASSLALQGSYEQYF. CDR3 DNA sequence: TGTGCCAGCTCACTAGCGTTACAGGGGTCCTACGAGCAGTACTTC. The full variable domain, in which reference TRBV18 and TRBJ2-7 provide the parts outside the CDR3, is NAGVMQNPRHLVRRRGQEARLRCSPMKGHSHVYWYRQLPEEGLKFMVYLQKENIIDESGMPKERFSAEFPKEGPSILRIQQVVRGDSAAYFCASSLALQGSYEQYFGPGTRLTVT.